This is a list of T cell receptor beta chains from one sample in a study of T cell responses to AZD1222 COVID-19 vaccine. The data were produced by immunoSEQ multiplex PCR, yet TCRdb's version contains in-frame clones alone and is incomplete. This sample has 120,000 to 150,000 clones, with roughly nine tenths found just once. The specimen was peripheral blood, collected 28 days after the second AZD1222 dose. The source is an adult who received the AZD1222 COVID-19 vaccine. Both conserved end residues are part of each CDR3. The D gene is left open where the match is weak. A clone size is listed for some rows: how often the clone was seen (once, few, many), or a class if it is expanded.

DNA: TGTGCCAGCTCGACGCCAGGGGTTAATCAGCCCCAGCATTTT
CDR3: CASSTPGVNQPQHF
V: TRBV21-1
D: NA
J: TRBJ1-5
size: NA

DNA: TGTGCCAGCAGTGAAGGGACAGGGTCTGAAAAACTGTTTTTT
CDR3: CASSEGTGSEKLFF
V: TRBV6-1
D: TRBD1
J: TRBJ1-4
size: many

DNA: TGTGCCAGCAGCGACTCCGGGACAGGGACCTATAGCAATCAGCCCCAGCATTTT
CDR3: CASSDSGTGTYSNQPQHF
V: TRBV7-9
D: TRBD1
J: TRBJ1-5
size: NA

DNA: TGTGCCAGCAGCTTAGTGGGGTCGGATGGCTACACCTTC
CDR3: CASSLVGSDGYTF
V: TRBV7-2
D: NA
J: TRBJ1-2
size: NA

DNA: TGTGCTAGTGGTCCTACGGACAGGCGGAACACTGAAGCTTTCTTT
CDR3: CASGPTDRRNTEAFF
V: TRBV12-5
D: TRBD1
J: TRBJ1-1
size: few

DNA: TGCAGTGCTAGTGAGCGGGAGTACAATGAGCAGTTCTTC
CDR3: CSASEREYNEQFF
V: TRBV20-1
D: TRBD2
J: TRBJ2-1
size: NA

DNA: TGTGCCACCTGGGGGTGGGCGGAGGGCTACACCTTC
CDR3: CATWGWAEGYTF
V: TRBV28
D: NA
J: TRBJ1-2
size: NA

DNA: TGTGCCACCAGTGAGGCTAGCGGGAGGAGGGGCAATGAGCAGTTCTTC
CDR3: CATSEASGRRGNEQFF
V: TRBV24-1
D: TRBD2
J: TRBJ2-1
size: NA

DNA: TGTGCCAGCAGCCGACAGGGAAGTCAGCCCCAGCATTTT
CDR3: CASSRQGSQPQHF
V: TRBV6-6
D: TRBD1
J: TRBJ1-5
size: NA

DNA: TGTGCCAGCAGTCCCCGCCTGGGACAGGACTTCCAAGAGACCCAGTACTTC
CDR3: CASSPRLGQDFQETQYF
V: TRBV6-6
D: TRBD1
J: TRBJ2-5
size: NA

DNA: TGCGCCAGCAGCTTGTCAGGGGGCAATGAGCAGTTCTTC
CDR3: CASSLSGGNEQFF
V: TRBV5-1
D: TRBD1
J: TRBJ2-1
size: NA

DNA: TGCAGTGCTAGTGTTGGCCAGGGACCGGGTCAGCCCCAGCATTTT
CDR3: CSASVGQGPGQPQHF
V: TRBV20-1
D: NA
J: TRBJ1-5
size: NA

DNA: TGTGCCAGCAGCCGGGGCGGGGGGGCCGGAGATACGCAGTATTTT
CDR3: CASSRGGGAGDTQYF
V: TRBV3-1/TRBV3-2
D: TRBD2
J: TRBJ2-3
size: NA

DNA: TGTGCCAGCAGCGTAGGAGGGGGACAGTTCAACTATGGCTACACCTTC
CDR3: CASSVGGGQFNYGYTF
V: TRBV9
D: TRBD1
J: TRBJ1-2
size: NA

DNA: TGTGCCAGCGATTCGGGCCGCTCCTACGAGCAGTACTTC
CDR3: CASDSGRSYEQYF
V: TRBV12-3/TRBV12-4
D: NA
J: TRBJ2-7
size: once

DNA: TGTGCCAGCAGCCTCGCTCGGGGCCCTAGCACAGATACGCAGTATTTT
CDR3: CASSLARGPSTDTQYF
V: TRBV6-2/TRBV6-3
D: NA
J: TRBJ2-3
size: NA

DNA: TGTGCCAGCAGCTCCACCAATCAGCCCCAGCATTTT
CDR3: CASSSTNQPQHF
V: TRBV7-9
D: NA
J: TRBJ1-5
size: NA

DNA: TGTGCCAGCAGCTTAGGGGACAGGGGGCAAAGAGAAAAACTGTTTTTT
CDR3: CASSLGDRGQREKLFF
V: TRBV7-9
D: TRBD1
J: TRBJ1-4
size: NA

DNA: TGCGCCAGCCGGTGGGCCACGAACACTGAAGCTTTCTTT
CDR3: CASRWATNTEAFF
V: TRBV5-1
D: NA
J: TRBJ1-1
size: NA

DNA: TGTGCCAGCAGCTTAGGCGCAGGGATTGGTGAAGCTTTCTTT
CDR3: CASSLGAGIGEAFF
V: TRBV7-9
D: NA
J: TRBJ1-1
size: NA

DNA: TGCGCCAGCAGCTTGTCCTCGGGTACTAACACTGAAGCTTTCTTT
CDR3: CASSLSSGTNTEAFF
V: TRBV5-1
D: NA
J: TRBJ1-1
size: NA

DNA: TGCGCCAGCAGGGTGGACAGGGACACCGGGGAGCTGTTTTTT
CDR3: CASRVDRDTGELFF
V: TRBV5-1
D: TRBD1
J: TRBJ2-2
size: NA

DNA: TGTGCCTGGAGTGTACTGGGCAGAAACTATGGCTACACCTTC
CDR3: CAWSVLGRNYGYTF
V: TRBV30
D: NA
J: TRBJ1-2
size: NA

DNA: TGCGCCAGCAGTCCGCCAGGGCCGGGCGAGCAGTACTTC
CDR3: CASSPPGPGEQYF
V: TRBV5-1
D: NA
J: TRBJ2-7
size: NA

DNA: TGTGCCACCACCGGGACAGCTCGTGAAAAACTGTTTTTT
CDR3: CATTGTAREKLFF
V: TRBV30
D: TRBD1
J: TRBJ1-4
size: NA

DNA: TGTGCCAGCAGCTTAGAGACAGGGAACTCTGTCTACACCTTC
CDR3: CASSLETGNSVYTF
V: TRBV7-9
D: TRBD1
J: TRBJ1-2
size: NA

DNA: TGTGCCAGCAGTTTATCTGGTGGTCCGCAGTATTTT
CDR3: CASSLSGGPQYF
V: TRBV27
D: NA
J: TRBJ2-3
size: NA

DNA: TGCGCCAGCAGCCCGACGAACCGATACAATGAGCAGTTCTTC
CDR3: CASSPTNRYNEQFF
V: TRBV10-2
D: NA
J: TRBJ2-1
size: NA

DNA: TGTGCCAGTAGTCTGGGGGCGCAAGGGGAGCTGTTTTTT
CDR3: CASSLGAQGELFF
V: TRBV19
D: NA
J: TRBJ2-2
size: NA

DNA: TGTGCCATCAGTGACTCGGGAGCGAACACCGGGGAGCTGTTTTTT
CDR3: CAISDSGANTGELFF
V: TRBV10-3
D: NA
J: TRBJ2-2
size: NA

DNA: TGTGCCAGCAGCCTGGGAGTGGGAGGTCGCCGCCTGAACACTGAAGCTTTCTTT
CDR3: CASSLGVGGRRLNTEAFF
V: TRBV11-3
D: NA
J: TRBJ1-1
size: NA

DNA: TGTGCCAGCAGTGACGGCCCAAATTCACCCCTCCACTTT
CDR3: CASSDGPNSPLHF
V: TRBV6-4
D: NA
J: TRBJ1-6
size: few

DNA: TGTGCCAGCAGTCCCGGACAGAAGGGCTATGGCTACACCTTC
CDR3: CASSPGQKGYGYTF
V: TRBV6-5
D: NA
J: TRBJ1-2
size: NA

DNA: TGTGCCAGCAGCGTAGATGGTACCCCCCTCCCCCGAGAGCAGTTCTTC
CDR3: CASSVDGTPLPREQFF
V: TRBV9
D: NA
J: TRBJ2-1
size: NA

DNA: TGTGCCAGCAGCCAACGGACAGGAGAAGCTTTCTTT
CDR3: CASSQRTGEAFF
V: TRBV3-1/TRBV3-2
D: TRBD1
J: TRBJ1-1
size: NA

DNA: TGTGCCAGTAGTAGGTTGGGGACAGAAAATCAGCCCCAGCATTTT
CDR3: CASSRLGTENQPQHF
V: TRBV19
D: TRBD1
J: TRBJ1-5
size: NA

DNA: TGTGCCAGCTCTGCTACTAGCGGCGCCTACAATGAGCAGTTCTTC
CDR3: CASSATSGAYNEQFF
V: TRBV18
D: TRBD2
J: TRBJ2-1
size: once

DNA: TGTGCCTGGAGAAAAGAGGGCAGGGGGCTAGGTTCACCCCTCCACTTT
CDR3: CAWRKEGRGLGSPLHF
V: TRBV30
D: TRBD1
J: TRBJ1-6
size: NA

DNA: TGTGCCAGCAGCTCCATCCGACCCTACGAGCAGTACTTC
CDR3: CASSSIRPYEQYF
V: TRBV11-2
D: NA
J: TRBJ2-7
size: NA

DNA: TGTGCCAGCAGCCAAGGCCCCAAACCCCAGACTGAAGCTTTCTTT
CDR3: CASSQGPKPQTEAFF
V: TRBV3-1/TRBV3-2
D: NA
J: TRBJ1-1
size: NA

DNA: TGCGCCAGCACATTGGGGGCTGGGTGGAATTCACCCCTCCACTTT
CDR3: CASTLGAGWNSPLHF
V: TRBV10-1
D: NA
J: TRBJ1-6
size: NA

DNA: TGTGCCTGGAGCCTCTCCGGGACAGCTTATGGCTACACCTTC
CDR3: CAWSLSGTAYGYTF
V: TRBV30
D: TRBD1
J: TRBJ1-2
size: NA

DNA: TGTGCCAGCAGCCGGGACAGGGGTGGGGGCACTGAAGCTTTCTTT
CDR3: CASSRDRGGGTEAFF
V: TRBV7-2
D: TRBD1
J: TRBJ1-1
size: NA

DNA: TGTGCCAGCAGCGGAGGGACCCTGGGGAATGAAAAACTGTTTTTT
CDR3: CASSGGTLGNEKLFF
V: TRBV9
D: NA
J: TRBJ1-4
size: NA

DNA: TGTGCCAGTAGTATGGGCGGGAACAATGAGCAGTTCTTC
CDR3: CASSMGGNNEQFF
V: TRBV19
D: NA
J: TRBJ2-1
size: NA

DNA: TGTGCCAGCAGTTTGTGGGGGAATAACTATGGCTACACCTTC
CDR3: CASSLWGNNYGYTF
V: TRBV27
D: NA
J: TRBJ1-2
size: NA

DNA: TGTGCCAGCAGCCTGGGGTCTGACGCTAACTATGGCTACACCTTC
CDR3: CASSLGSDANYGYTF
V: TRBV7-9
D: NA
J: TRBJ1-2
size: NA

DNA: TGTGCCACCAGCCGAGAAGTAGCGGGAGGAATCGAGCAGTACTTC
CDR3: CATSREVAGGIEQYF
V: TRBV24-1
D: TRBD2
J: TRBJ2-7
size: few

DNA: TGCGCCAGCAGCTTGTCTAGCGGGGGGATGAACACCGGGGAGCTGTTTTTT
CDR3: CASSLSSGGMNTGELFF
V: TRBV5-1
D: TRBD2
J: TRBJ2-2
size: NA